This T cell receptor (beta chain) comes out of a study of identical twins. General study results and limits: Twins shared beta out-of-frame sequences in excess, but this excess was weaker.

The CDR3 spans 14 residues. Trimming left V 2 bases short and J 4 bases short, with 11 bases between. Looked up from germline, CDR1 is LNHNV and CDR2 is YYDKDF (reference sequence). From the 5' RACE reads, TCRdb called clonotypes with MiXCR, one entry per CDR3 protein. The sample includes some 690,000 distinct CDR3 sequences, around 20% of them seen just once. The table lists this clonotype with a few counts. What it binds is not known. This same sample was also part of a study on T cells expressing NK-cell markers.

V gene TRBV15 combines with J gene TRBJ1-1; tentative D call: TRBD1 (5 bases). This clonotype was obtained from a woman aged 18-29 years in good health. The sample was PBMCs. CDR3 sequence: CATSRRGTVTEAFF. CDR3 coding DNA: TGTGCCACCAGCAGAAGAGGGACGGTCACTGAAGCTTTCTTT.